This T cell receptor (beta chain) was found in a study of OX40 agonist ivuxolimab in advanced cancers. CDR3 length: 14 residues. CDR1 and CDR2 from the germline V gene are MDHEN and SYDVKM. Trimming pared 2 bases from V and 7 bases from J, leaving 14 bases between. TCRdb's table, derived via immunoSEQ multiplex PCR, lists solely in-frame clones and lacks some. The sample holds about 88,000 clones, approximately 85% seen once. This clonotype was sampled from an adult with an advanced solid tumor such as melanoma, head and neck, liver or kidney cancer. J is TRBJ1-2 and V is TRBV28, with a tentative D call TRBD1 (5 bases). The sequencing here drew on CD4+ or CD8+ T cells sorted from blood, taken in a trial of the OX40 agonist ivuxolimab. In nucleotides, the CDR3 is TGTGCCAGCAGTTTAGGGGGTTCGGAAGCTGGCTACACCTTC. Translation gives CASSLGGSEAGYTF.